The TCR beta chain described here comes from a study of T cell repertoires in cytomegalovirus infection. Study context: Public TCR beta signature analysis indicated the presence of both CMV infection and matching HLA type. Findings and limits, study-wide: Adding up the frequency of public TCR beta families identified people who carried CMV plus the relevant HLA.

TCRdb re-called the reads through MiXCR, storing one row per CDR3 protein. This sample yields 740,000 or so distinct CDR3 sequences, of which 35% are seen a single time; under 3.5% belongs to the top ten. The CDR3 length is 15 residues. Trimming took 5 bases from V and 3 from J; bases not matched to a gene: 3. CDR1 is LGHNA, CDR2 YNFKEQ, per germline. This clonotype was seen more than once but under ten times. Its antigen is not identified. The sample consisted of PBMCs. The chain carries TRBV4-2 and TRBJ2-2, with 10 nucleotides matching TRBD2. This clonotype was sampled from a human donor in good health (CMV status not recorded). Some clones in this sample may be carry-over from other donors' samples. CDR3 amino acids: CASSSGTSDTGELFF. In nucleotides, the CDR3 is TGTGCCAGCAGCTCCGGGACTAGCGACACCGGGGAGCTGTTTTTT.